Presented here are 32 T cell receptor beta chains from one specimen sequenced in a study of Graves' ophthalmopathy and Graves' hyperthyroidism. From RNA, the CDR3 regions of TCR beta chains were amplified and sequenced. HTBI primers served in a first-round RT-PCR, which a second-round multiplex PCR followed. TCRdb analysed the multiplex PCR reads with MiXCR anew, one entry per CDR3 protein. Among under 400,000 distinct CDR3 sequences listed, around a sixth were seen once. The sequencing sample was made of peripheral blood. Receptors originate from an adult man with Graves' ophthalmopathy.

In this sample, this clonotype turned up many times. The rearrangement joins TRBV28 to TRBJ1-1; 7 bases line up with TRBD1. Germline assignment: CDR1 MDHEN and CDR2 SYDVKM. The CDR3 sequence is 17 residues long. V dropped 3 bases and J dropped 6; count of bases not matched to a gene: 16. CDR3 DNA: TGTGCCAGCAGTTTCCCGACCGGGACAGTACTTTTCGCTGAAGCTTTCTTT. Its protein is CASSFPTGTVLFAEAFF.

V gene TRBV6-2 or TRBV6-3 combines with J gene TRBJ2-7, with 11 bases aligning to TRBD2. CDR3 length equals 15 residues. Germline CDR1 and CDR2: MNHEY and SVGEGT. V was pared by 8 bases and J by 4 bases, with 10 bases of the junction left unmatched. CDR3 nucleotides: TGTGCCAGCGGGTTCGCGGGACTAGCGGATTACGAGCAGTACTTC. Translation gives CASGFAGLADYEQYF.

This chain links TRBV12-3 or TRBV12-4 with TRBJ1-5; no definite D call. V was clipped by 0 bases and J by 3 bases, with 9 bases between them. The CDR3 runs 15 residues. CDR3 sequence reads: CASSLAGRHNQPQHF. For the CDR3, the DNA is TGTGCCAGCAGTTTAGCCGGCAGACACAATCAGCCCCAGCATTTT.

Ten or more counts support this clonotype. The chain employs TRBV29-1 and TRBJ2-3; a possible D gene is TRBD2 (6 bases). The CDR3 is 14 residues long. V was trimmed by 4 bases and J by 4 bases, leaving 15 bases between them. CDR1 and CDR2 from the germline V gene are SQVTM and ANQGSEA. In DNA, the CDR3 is TGCAGCGTTGTAGGTCGACTAGGTCCAGATACGCAGTATTTT. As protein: CSVVGRLGPDTQYF.

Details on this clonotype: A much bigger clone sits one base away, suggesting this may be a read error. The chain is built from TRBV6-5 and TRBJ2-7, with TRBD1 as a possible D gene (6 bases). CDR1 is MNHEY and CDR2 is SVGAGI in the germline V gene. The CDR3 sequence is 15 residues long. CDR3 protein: CVSSYSTGFHYEQYF. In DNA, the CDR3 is TGTGTCAGCAGTTACTCGACAGGTTTCCACTACGAGCAGTACTTC.

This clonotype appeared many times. CDR3 nucleotides: TGTGCCAGCAGCCGACCGGGGGCCTACGAGCAGTACTTC. Its protein product is CASSRPGAYEQYF. This rearrangement joins TRBV7-2 to TRBJ2-7; maybe TRBD2 (6 bases). Trimming stripped 5 bases from V and 2 bases from J, with 10 bases between. CDR1 is SGHTA and CDR2 is FQGNSA in the germline V gene. The CDR3 has 13 amino acids.

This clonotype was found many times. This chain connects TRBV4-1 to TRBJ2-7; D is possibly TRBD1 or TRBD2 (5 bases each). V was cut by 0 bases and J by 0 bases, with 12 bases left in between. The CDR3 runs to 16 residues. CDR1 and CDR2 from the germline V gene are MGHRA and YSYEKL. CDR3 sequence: CASSQEIPGSSYEQYF. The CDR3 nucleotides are TGCGCCAGCAGCCAAGAAATCCCAGGGAGCTCCTACGAGCAGTACTTC.

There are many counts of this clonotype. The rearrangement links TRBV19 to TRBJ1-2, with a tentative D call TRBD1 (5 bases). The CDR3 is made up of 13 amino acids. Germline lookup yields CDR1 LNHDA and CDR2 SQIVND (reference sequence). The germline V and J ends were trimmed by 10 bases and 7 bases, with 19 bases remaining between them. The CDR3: CANTRIGVPGYTF. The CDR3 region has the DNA TGTGCCAATACCCGGATAGGGGTCCCTGGCTACACCTTC.

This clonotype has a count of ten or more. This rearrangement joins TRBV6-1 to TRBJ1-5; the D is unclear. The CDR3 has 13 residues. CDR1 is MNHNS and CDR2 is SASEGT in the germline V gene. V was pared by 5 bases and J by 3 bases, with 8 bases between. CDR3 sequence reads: CASSIGFNQPQHF. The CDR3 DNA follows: TGTGCCAGCAGTATAGGCTTCAATCAGCCCCAGCATTTT.

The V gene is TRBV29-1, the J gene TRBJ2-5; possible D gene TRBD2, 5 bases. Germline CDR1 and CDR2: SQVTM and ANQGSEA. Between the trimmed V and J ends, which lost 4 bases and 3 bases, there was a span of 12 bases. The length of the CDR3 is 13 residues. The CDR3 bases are TGCAGCGTTGTGCCCCCCGGGAAAGAGACCCAGTACTTC. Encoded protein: CSVVPPGKETQYF.

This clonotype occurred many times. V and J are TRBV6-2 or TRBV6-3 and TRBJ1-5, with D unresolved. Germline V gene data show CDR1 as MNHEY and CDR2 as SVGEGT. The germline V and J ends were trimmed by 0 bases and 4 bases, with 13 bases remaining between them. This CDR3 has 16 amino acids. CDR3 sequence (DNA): TGTGCCAGCAGTTACTCTACACAAAACAGAAATCAGCCCCAGCATTTT. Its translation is CASSYSTQNRNQPQHF.

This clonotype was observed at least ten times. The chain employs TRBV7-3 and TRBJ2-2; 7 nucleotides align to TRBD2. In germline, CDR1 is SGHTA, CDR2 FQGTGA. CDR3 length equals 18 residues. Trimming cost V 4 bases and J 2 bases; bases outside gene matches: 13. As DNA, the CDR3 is TGTGCCAGCAGCTCGTTGCCTAGCGGAGACATAAACACCGGGGAGCTGTTTTTT. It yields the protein CASSSLPSGDINTGELFF.

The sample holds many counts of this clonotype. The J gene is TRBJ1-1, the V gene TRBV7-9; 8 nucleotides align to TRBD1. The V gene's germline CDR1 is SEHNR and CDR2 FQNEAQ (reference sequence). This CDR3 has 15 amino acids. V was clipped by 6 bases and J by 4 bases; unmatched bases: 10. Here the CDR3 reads CASRKTGELSTEAFF. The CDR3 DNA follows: TGTGCCAGCAGGAAGACAGGGGAATTGAGCACTGAAGCTTTCTTT.

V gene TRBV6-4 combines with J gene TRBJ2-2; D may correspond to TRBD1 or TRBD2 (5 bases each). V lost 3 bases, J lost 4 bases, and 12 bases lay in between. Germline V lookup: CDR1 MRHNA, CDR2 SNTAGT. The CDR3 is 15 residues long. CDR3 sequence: CASSEVWDLTGELFF. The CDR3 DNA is TGTGCCAGCAGTGAAGTATGGGACCTCACCGGGGAGCTGTTTTTT.

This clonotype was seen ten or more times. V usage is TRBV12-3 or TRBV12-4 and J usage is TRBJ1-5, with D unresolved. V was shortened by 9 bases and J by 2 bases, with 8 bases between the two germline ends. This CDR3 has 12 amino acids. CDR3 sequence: CASQTRNQPQHF. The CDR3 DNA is TGTGCCAGTCAGACCCGCAATCAGCCCCAGCATTTT.

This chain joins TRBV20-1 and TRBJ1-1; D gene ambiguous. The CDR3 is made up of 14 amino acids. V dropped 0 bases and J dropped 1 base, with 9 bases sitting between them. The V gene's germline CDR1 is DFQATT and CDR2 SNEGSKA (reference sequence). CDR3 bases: TGCAGTGCTAGAGATCCGCAGAAGAACACTGAAGCTTTCTTT. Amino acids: CSARDPQKNTEAFF.

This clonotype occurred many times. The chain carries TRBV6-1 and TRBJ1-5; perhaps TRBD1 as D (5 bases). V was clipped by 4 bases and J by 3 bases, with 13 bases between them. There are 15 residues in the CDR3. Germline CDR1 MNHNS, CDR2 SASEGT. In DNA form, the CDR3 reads TGTGCCAGCAGTGTCGTCGGGACGGTCAATCAGCCCCAGCATTTT. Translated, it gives CASSVVGTVNQPQHF.

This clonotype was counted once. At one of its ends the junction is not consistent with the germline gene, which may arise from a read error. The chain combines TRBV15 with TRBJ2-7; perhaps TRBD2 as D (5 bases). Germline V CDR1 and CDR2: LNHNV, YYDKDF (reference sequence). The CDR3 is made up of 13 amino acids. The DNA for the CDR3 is TGTGCCACCAGCATAGATCGGGGTTACGAGCAGTCCTTC. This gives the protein CATSIDRGYEQSF.

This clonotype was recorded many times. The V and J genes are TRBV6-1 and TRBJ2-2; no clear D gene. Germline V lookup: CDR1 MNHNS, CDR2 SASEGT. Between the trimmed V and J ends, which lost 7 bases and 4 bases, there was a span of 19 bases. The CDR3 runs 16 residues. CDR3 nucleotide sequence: TGTGCCAGCACCTACGCGGCTACCTATGGCACCGGGGAGCTGTTTTTT. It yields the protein CASTYAATYGTGELFF.

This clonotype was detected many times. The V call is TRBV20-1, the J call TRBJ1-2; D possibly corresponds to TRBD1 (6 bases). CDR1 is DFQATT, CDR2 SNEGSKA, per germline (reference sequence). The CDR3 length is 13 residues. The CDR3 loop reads CRAIKQGSYGYTF. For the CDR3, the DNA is TGCAGGGCAATAAAACAGGGTTCCTATGGCTACACCTTC.

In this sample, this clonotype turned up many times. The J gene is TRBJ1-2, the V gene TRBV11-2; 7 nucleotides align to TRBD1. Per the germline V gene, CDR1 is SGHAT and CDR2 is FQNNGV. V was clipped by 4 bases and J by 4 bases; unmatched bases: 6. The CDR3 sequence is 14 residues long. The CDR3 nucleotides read TGTGCCAGCAGCTGGTCGGACAGGACCTATGGCTACACCTTC. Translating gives CASSWSDRTYGYTF.

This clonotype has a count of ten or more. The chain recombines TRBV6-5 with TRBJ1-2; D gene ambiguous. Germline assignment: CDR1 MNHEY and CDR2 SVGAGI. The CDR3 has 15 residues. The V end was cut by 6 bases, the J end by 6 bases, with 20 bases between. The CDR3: CASSSREGKRNGYTF. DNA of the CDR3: TGTGCCAGCAGCTCCCGGGAGGGTAAAAGAAATGGCTACACCTTC.

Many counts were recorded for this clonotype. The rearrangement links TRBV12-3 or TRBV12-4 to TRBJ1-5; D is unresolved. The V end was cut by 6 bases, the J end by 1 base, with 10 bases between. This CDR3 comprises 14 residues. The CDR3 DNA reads TGTGCCAGCAGCCTAGTCGACAGCAATCAGCCCCAGCATTTT. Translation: CASSLVDSNQPQHF.

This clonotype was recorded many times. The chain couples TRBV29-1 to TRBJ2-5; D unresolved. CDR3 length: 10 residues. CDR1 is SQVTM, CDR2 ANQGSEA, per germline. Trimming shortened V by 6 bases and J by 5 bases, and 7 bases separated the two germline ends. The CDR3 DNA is TGCAGCGTGAGTGGGGAGACCCAGTACTTC. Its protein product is CSVSGETQYF.

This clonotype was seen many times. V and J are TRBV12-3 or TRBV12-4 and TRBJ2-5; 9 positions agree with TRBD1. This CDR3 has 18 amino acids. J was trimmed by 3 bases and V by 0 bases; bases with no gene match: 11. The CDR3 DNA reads TGTGCCAGCAGTTTAGCGCCCCCGGGACAGGGATGGGAAGAGACCCAGTACTTC. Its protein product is CASSLAPPGQGWEETQYF.

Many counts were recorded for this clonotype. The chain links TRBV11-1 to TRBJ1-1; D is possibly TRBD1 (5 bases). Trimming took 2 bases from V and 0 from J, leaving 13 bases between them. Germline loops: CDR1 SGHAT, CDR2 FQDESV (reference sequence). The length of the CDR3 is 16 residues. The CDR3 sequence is CASSLYPGTVNTEAFF. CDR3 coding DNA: TGTGCCAGCAGCTTATACCCCGGGACGGTGAACACTGAAGCTTTCTTT.

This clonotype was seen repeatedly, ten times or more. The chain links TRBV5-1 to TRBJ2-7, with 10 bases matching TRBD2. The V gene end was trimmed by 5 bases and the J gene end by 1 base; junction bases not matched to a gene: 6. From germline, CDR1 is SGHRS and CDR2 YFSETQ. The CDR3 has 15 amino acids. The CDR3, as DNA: TGCGCCAGCAGGCCTGGACTAGCGGAATCCTACGAGCAGTACTTC. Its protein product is CASRPGLAESYEQYF.

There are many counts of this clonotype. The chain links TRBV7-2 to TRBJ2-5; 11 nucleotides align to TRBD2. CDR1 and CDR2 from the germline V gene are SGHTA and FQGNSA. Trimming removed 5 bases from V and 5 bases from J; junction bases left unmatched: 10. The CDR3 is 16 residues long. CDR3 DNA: TGTGCCAGCAGCCTGCAAATAGCGGGAGGGCCCGAGACCCAGTACTTC. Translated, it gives CASSLQIAGGPETQYF.

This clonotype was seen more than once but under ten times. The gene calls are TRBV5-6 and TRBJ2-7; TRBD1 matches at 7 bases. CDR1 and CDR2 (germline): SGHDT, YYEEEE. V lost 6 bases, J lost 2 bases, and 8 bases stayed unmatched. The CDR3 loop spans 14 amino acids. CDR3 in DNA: TGTGCCAGCACCACGACAGGGAGAACCTACGAGCAGTACTTC. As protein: CASTTTGRTYEQYF.

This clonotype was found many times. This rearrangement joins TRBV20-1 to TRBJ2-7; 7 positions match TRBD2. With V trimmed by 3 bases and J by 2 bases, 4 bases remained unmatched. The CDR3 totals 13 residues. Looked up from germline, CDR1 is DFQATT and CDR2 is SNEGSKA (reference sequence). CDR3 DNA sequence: TGCAGTGCTAGTACTAGCGTTGCCTACGAGCAGTACTTC. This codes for CSASTSVAYEQYF.

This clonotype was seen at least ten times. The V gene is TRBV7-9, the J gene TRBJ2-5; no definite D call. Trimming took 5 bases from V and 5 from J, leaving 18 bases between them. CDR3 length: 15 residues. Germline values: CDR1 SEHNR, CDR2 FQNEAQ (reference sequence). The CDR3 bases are TGTGCCAGCAGCCCTGTCCTCGGTCGTTGGGAGACCCAGTACTTC. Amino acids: CASSPVLGRWETQYF.

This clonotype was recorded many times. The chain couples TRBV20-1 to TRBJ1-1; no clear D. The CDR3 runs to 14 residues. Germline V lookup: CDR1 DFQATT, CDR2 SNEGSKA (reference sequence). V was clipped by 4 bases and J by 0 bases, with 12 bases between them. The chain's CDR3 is CSANPILMNTEAFF. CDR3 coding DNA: TGCAGTGCTAACCCGATCCTAATGAACACTGAAGCTTTCTTT.